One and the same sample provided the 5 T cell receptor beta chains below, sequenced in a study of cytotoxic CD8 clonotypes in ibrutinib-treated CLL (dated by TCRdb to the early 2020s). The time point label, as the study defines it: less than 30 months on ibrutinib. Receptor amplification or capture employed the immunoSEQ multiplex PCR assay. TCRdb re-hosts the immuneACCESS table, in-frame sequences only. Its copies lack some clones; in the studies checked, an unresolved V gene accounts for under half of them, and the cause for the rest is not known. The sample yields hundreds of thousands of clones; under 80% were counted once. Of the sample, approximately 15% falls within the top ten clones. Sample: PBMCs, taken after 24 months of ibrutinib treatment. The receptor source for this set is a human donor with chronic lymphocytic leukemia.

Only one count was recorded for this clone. The CDR3 DNA follows: TGTGCCAGCAGTTTATTAGCGGGAGAGGATGATGGCACAGATACGCAGTATTTT. Its protein product is CASSLLAGEDDGTDTQYF. V is TRBV28 and J is TRBJ2-3, with 9 bases lining up with TRBD2. Germline V CDR1 and CDR2: MDHEN, SYDVKM. This CDR3 contains 18 residues. Trimming cost V 1 base and J 1 base; bases outside gene matches: 9.

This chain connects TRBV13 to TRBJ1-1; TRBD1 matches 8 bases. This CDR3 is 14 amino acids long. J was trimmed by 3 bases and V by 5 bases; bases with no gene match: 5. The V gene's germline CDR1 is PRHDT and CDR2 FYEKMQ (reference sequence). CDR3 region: CASSPDRVYTEAFF. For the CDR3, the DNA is TGTGCCAGCAGCCCGGACAGGGTCTACACTGAAGCTTTCTTT.

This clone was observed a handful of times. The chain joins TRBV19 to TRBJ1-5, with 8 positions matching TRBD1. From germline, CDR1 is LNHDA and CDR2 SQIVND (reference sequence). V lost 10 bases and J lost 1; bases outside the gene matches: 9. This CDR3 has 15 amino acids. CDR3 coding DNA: TGTGCCACCGCGTTAACAGGGGGGAGCAATCAGCCCCAGCATTTT. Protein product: CATALTGGSNQPQHF.

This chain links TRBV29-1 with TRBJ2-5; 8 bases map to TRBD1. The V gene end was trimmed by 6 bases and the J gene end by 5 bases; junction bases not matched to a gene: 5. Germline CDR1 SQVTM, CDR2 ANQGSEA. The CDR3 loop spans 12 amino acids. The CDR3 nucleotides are TGCAGCGTACCTTACAGGGGGGAGACCCAGTACTTC. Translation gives CSVPYRGETQYF.

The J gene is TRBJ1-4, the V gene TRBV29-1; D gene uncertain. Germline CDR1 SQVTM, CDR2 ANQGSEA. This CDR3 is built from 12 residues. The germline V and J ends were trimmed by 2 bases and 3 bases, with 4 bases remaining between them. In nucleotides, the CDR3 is TGCAGCGTTGAACGCGCTAATGAAAAACTGTTTTTT. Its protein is CSVERANEKLFF.